The 30 T cell receptor beta chains reported below all come from one sample, sequenced in a study of TIL therapy for anti-PD-1-resistant metastatic lung cancer. The immunoSEQ assay was v3. TCRdb keeps only in-frame clones here, not all; method: immunoSEQ multiplex PCR. This sample has fewer than 15,000 clones, with approximately 72% found just once. Time point denoted: pre-treatment sample, taken before nivolumab and TIL therapy. Tumor tissue came from excised metastases, mostly pleural nodules or supraclavicular lymph nodes. The material was tumor tissue, obtained at baseline. These TCRs come from a woman aged 25 to 80 with non-small cell lung cancer.

The chain employs TRBV7-8 and TRBJ1-5; weak D call: TRBD1 (6 bases). V lost 1 base to trimming and J lost 6 bases, with 10 bases between them. Looked up from germline, CDR1 is SGHVS and CDR2 is FQNEAQ. The CDR3 loop spans 14 amino acids. The CDR3 sequence is CASSLVGGRQPQHF. As DNA, the CDR3 is TGTGCCAGCAGCTTAGTGGGGGGGCGTCAGCCCCAGCATTTT.

The chain employs TRBV5-4 and TRBJ2-1; D unresolved. The CDR3 is made up of 13 amino acids. From germline, CDR1 is SGHNT and CDR2 YYREEE (reference sequence). Trimming shortened V by 1 base and J by 4 bases, and 6 bases separated the two germline ends. CDR3 residues: CASSLNSYNEQFF. The CDR3 DNA sequence: TGTGCCAGCAGCTTGAATTCTTACAATGAGCAGTTCTTC.

V gene TRBV7-4 combines with J gene TRBJ1-3, with D perhaps TRBD1 (5 bases). The CDR3 runs to 17 residues. Trimming pared 7 bases from V and 1 base from J, leaving 20 bases between. Germline V CDR1 and CDR2: SGHVT, SQSDAQ. CDR3 coding DNA: TGTGCCAGCAATACCGAGGGGCGCTTTCGGTCTGGAAACACCATATATTTT. It specifies CASNTEGRFRSGNTIYF.

The chain links TRBV6-1 to TRBJ1-1; possibly TRBD1 for D (6 bases). Germline CDR1 is MNHNS and CDR2 is SASEGT. The CDR3 spans 14 residues. Trimming left V 2 bases short and J 1 base short, with 8 bases between. The DNA of the CDR3 is TGTGCCAGCAGTGAAATAGGGGGGAACACTGAAGCTTTCTTT. This encodes CASSEIGGNTEAFF.

This chain connects TRBV10-3 to TRBJ2-7; the D gene is possibly TRBD1 (5 bases). Trimming removed 4 bases from V and 3 bases from J, with 7 bases in between. CDR3 length equals 12 residues. Looked up from germline, CDR1 is ENHRY and CDR2 is SYGVKD. CDR3 sequence reads: CAISGTNYEQYF. Here the CDR3 DNA reads TGTGCCATCAGTGGGACAAACTACGAGCAGTACTTC.

V gene TRBV19 combines with J gene TRBJ1-4, with unresolved D. Trimming removed 1 base at V and 7 bases at J, with 10 bases between. The CDR3 runs 14 residues. From germline, CDR1 is LNHDA and CDR2 SQIVND (reference sequence). DNA for the CDR3: TGTGCCAGTAGTATAGGGGCAGCCTCTGAAAAACTGTTTTTT. It specifies CASSIGAASEKLFF.

The chain couples TRBV28 to TRBJ2-7; TRBD1 is a possible D gene (5 bases). The CDR3 covers 13 residues. Deletions cut 5 bases from V and 6 bases from J, with 14 bases between. Germline lookup yields CDR1 MDHEN and CDR2 SYDVKM. The CDR3 DNA reads as TGTGCCAGCAGTGATCCGGACATTGCCGAGCAGTACTTC. Translation gives CASSDPDIAEQYF. Using reference TRBV28 and TRBJ2-7 for the parts outside the CDR3, the full variable domain is DVKVTQSSRYLVKRTGEKVFLECVQDMDHENMFWYRQDPGLGLRLIYFSYDVKMKEKGDIPEGYSVSREKKERFSLILESASTNQTSMYLCASSDPDIAEQYFGPGTRLTVT.

The rearrangement joins TRBV5-6 to TRBJ1-1; TRBD1 is a possible D gene (6 bases). The germline V and J ends were trimmed by 4 bases and 1 base, with 17 bases remaining between them. In germline, CDR1 is SGHDT, CDR2 YYEEEE. CDR3 length: 16 residues. CDR3 loop: CASSLRWGRQNTEAFF. The CDR3 DNA reads as TGTGCCAGCAGCCTTCGATGGGGGCGCCAGAACACTGAAGCTTTCTTT.

The chain combines TRBV18 with TRBJ1-3, with D perhaps TRBD1 (6 bases). V shed 0 bases and J shed 0 bases, with 12 bases lying between them. CDR1 is KGHSH and CDR2 is LQKENI in the germline V gene. There are 17 residues in the CDR3. CDR3 coding DNA: TGTGCCAGCTCACCACCCCAGGGGTTGGTCTCTGGAAACACCATATATTTT. Its translation: CASSPPQGLVSGNTIYF.

The J gene is TRBJ1-2, the V gene TRBV30; D remains unclear. There are 13 residues in the CDR3. Germline V lookup: CDR1 GTSNPN, CDR2 SVGIG (reference sequence). V was shortened by 0 bases and J by 1 base, with 6 bases between the two germline ends. Here the CDR3 DNA reads TGTGCCTGGAGTGTTGCTGTTAACTATGGCTACACCTTC. It specifies CAWSVAVNYGYTF.

V and J are TRBV7-8 and TRBJ2-1, with D perhaps matching TRBD1 or TRBD2 (5 bases each). Germline V gene sequence: CDR1 SGHVS, CDR2 FQNEAQ. The CDR3 is 16 amino acids. The V end was cut by 3 bases, the J end by 4 bases, with 16 bases between. CDR3 residues: CASSLGSRGAYNEQFF. Written as DNA, the CDR3 is TGTGCCAGCAGCTTGGGGTCTCGAGGGGCTTACAATGAGCAGTTCTTC. Combining the CDR3 with reference TRBV7-8 and TRBJ2-1 gives the whole variable domain GAGVSQSPRYKVAKRGQDVALRCDPISGHVSLFWYQQALGQGPEFLTYFQNEAQLDKSGLPSDRFFAERPEGSVSTLKIQRTQQEDSAVYLCASSLGSRGAYNEQFFGPGTRLTVL.

The chain links TRBV6-6 to TRBJ2-1; D is unclear. CDR3 length: 15 amino acids. V gave up 10 bases and J gave up 0 bases, with 16 bases separating them. Germline V lookup: CDR1 MNHNY, CDR2 SVGAGI (reference sequence). The CDR3 DNA reads TGTGCCATCCAAGAAAGGATCAGCTCCTACAATGAGCAGTTCTTC. Encoded protein: CAIQERISSYNEQFF.

The chain joins TRBV10-1 to TRBJ2-3, with TRBD1 matching over 8 bases. V was clipped by 4 bases and J by 3 bases; unmatched bases: 9. The CDR3 loop spans 16 amino acids. In germline, CDR1 is WNHNN, CDR2 SYGVQD (reference sequence). Written as DNA, the CDR3 is TGCGCCAGCAGTGCGTTTCAGGGGGCGCGGACAGATACGCAGTATTTT. Translating gives CASSAFQGARTDTQYF.

The chain employs TRBV5-5 and TRBJ2-1, with TRBD2 as a possible D gene (5 bases). The V gene's germline CDR1 is SGHKS and CDR2 YYEKEE (reference sequence). The CDR3 covers 14 residues. V was pared by 5 bases and J by 4 bases, with 13 bases between. CDR3 sequence: CASRHFSVYNEQFF. The CDR3 DNA reads as TGTGCCAGCAGACACTTTAGCGTATACAATGAGCAGTTCTTC.

The chain couples TRBV5-1 to TRBJ2-5, with 8 bases aligning to TRBD2. V lost 5 bases, J lost 5 bases, and 8 bases stayed unmatched. Germline V gene lookup returns CDR1 SGHRS and CDR2 YFSETQ. The CDR3 totals 14 residues. The CDR3 loop reads CASSNGGARETQYF. CDR3 nucleotide sequence: TGCGCCAGCAGTAACGGGGGGGCGAGGGAGACCCAGTACTTC.

The V and J genes are TRBV28 and TRBJ2-3, with TRBD2 identical over 7 bases. After removal of 5 bases from V and 5 bases from J, the junction contained 10 bases not matched to a gene. The CDR3 runs 15 residues. Germline V CDR1 and CDR2: MDHEN, SYDVKM. CDR3 bases: TGTGCCAGCAGTCCATTTGGACTAGTTATAGATACGCAGTATTTT. Amino acids: CASSPFGLVIDTQYF.

The chain employs TRBV19 and TRBJ1-1; D unresolved. Germline V gene data show CDR1 as LNHDA and CDR2 as SQIVND (reference sequence). The CDR3 sequence is 14 residues long. V lost 4 bases, J lost 1 base, and 10 bases lay in between. CDR3 DNA: TGTGCCAGTAGTACGGGGAATCAGAACACTGAAGCTTTCTTT. Its protein product is CASSTGNQNTEAFF.

The chain uses TRBV30 and TRBJ2-1; D call uncertain. CDR1 is GTSNPN and CDR2 is SVGIG in the germline V gene (reference sequence). The CDR3 loop spans 12 amino acids. The V end was cut by 1 base, the J end by 4 bases, with 5 bases between. The DNA for the CDR3 is TGTGCCTGGAGTGCGCGGTACAATGAGCAGTTCTTC. Translation: CAWSARYNEQFF.

The V gene is TRBV18, the J gene TRBJ2-1; the D is unclear. Trimming took off 2 bases at V and 2 bases at J, with 13 bases between the two ends. The CDR3 loop spans 16 amino acids. Germline V gene sequence: CDR1 KGHSH, CDR2 LQKENI. The CDR3 is CASSPSQQWAYNEQFF. The DNA for the CDR3 is TGTGCCAGCTCACCATCACAGCAGTGGGCCTACAATGAGCAGTTCTTC.

CDR3 region: CASSLVGQGRETQYF. The CDR3 DNA reads as TGTGCCAGCAGTTTGGTAGGACAGGGTCGCGAGACCCAGTACTTC. This sequence joins TRBV28 and TRBJ2-5, with 8 nucleotides matching TRBD1. This CDR3 contains 15 residues. CDR1 is MDHEN, CDR2 SYDVKM, per germline. Trimming took 3 bases from V and 5 from J; bases not matched to a gene: 8.

CDR3 loop: CASSYDPSYNEQFF. The CDR3 coding sequence is TGTGCCAGCAGTTACGACCCATCCTACAATGAGCAGTTCTTC. V gene TRBV6-5 combines with J gene TRBJ2-1; D is unclear. Germline V lookup: CDR1 MNHEY, CDR2 SVGAGI. The CDR3 contains 14 residues. V lost 2 bases and J 1 base, leaving 6 bases between the germline ends.

The genes are TRBV7-6 and TRBJ1-5, with D possibly being TRBD1 (5 bases). The CDR3 totals 18 residues. Trimming shortened V by 2 bases and J by 4 bases, and 21 bases separated the two germline ends. CDR1 SGHVS and CDR2 FNYEAQ come from the germline V gene. The CDR3 DNA follows: TGTGCCAGCAGCTTATTGAGGAGCTCCCTGGACACTAATCAGCCCCAGCATTTT. Amino acid sequence: CASSLLRSSLDTNQPQHF.

The V gene is TRBV10-2, the J gene TRBJ1-2; D is undetermined. The CDR3 extends over 15 amino acids. CDR1 and CDR2 (germline): WSHSY, SAAADI. V lost 2 bases and J 6 bases, leaving 16 bases between the germline ends. CDR3: CASSETLRSSDGYTF. Here the CDR3 DNA reads TGCGCCAGCAGTGAGACCCTCCGCAGTAGTGATGGCTACACCTTC.

This clone was detected a few times. V and J are TRBV2 and TRBJ2-5; 11 bases are a match to TRBD2. V shed 6 bases and J 2 bases; nucleotides not matched to a gene: 5. This CDR3 is 15 amino acids long. Per the germline V gene, CDR1 is SNHLY and CDR2 is FYNNEI. CDR3 protein: CASRETSGAQETQYF. CDR3 nucleotide sequence: TGTGCCAGCAGGGAGACTAGCGGGGCGCAAGAGACCCAGTACTTC. Drawing the rest from reference TRBV2 and TRBJ2-5, the complete variable domain is EPEVTQTPSHQVTQMGQEVILRCVPISNHLYFYWYRQILGQKVEFLVSFYNNEISEKSEIFDDQFSVERPDGSNFTLKIRSTKLEDSAMYFCASRETSGAQETQYFGPGTRLLVL.

The chain recombines TRBV6-1 with TRBJ2-5; D may correspond to TRBD1 or TRBD2 (5 bases each). This CDR3 contains 13 residues. CDR1 and CDR2 (germline): MNHNS, SASEGT. V shed 7 bases and J shed 5 bases, with 14 bases lying between them. Here the CDR3 reads CASTGPSGETQYF. As DNA, the CDR3 is TGTGCCAGCACGGGACCCTCGGGGGAGACCCAGTACTTC.

The chain carries TRBV7-2 and TRBJ2-3; the D is unclear. Per germline, CDR1 SGHTA and CDR2 FQGNSA. The CDR3 has 11 amino acids. Trimming cost V 1 base and J 7 bases, with 3 bases left between them. The CDR3 region is CASSLGHTQYF. Written as DNA, the CDR3 is TGTGCCAGCAGCTTAGGGCATACGCAGTATTTT.

The chain couples TRBV6-6 to TRBJ2-1, with 7 bases that match TRBD2. Germline V CDR1 and CDR2: MNHNY, SVGAGI (reference sequence). The ends lost 2 bases at V and 6 bases at J; junction bases unmatched: 7. The CDR3 sequence is 15 residues long. CDR3 residues: CASSYPKTSLNEQFF. DNA for the CDR3: TGTGCCAGCAGTTACCCAAAGACTAGCCTCAATGAGCAGTTCTTC.

This rearrangement joins TRBV6-5 to TRBJ1-5; the D is unclear. CDR3 size: 13 residues. The germline gives CDR1 MNHEY, CDR2 SVGAGI. The V and J ends lost 0 bases and 6 bases respectively, with 6 bases between them. CDR3 region: CASSYSVGQPQHF. CDR3 coding DNA: TGTGCCAGCAGTTACTCCGTCGGTCAGCCCCAGCATTTT.

The chain carries TRBV7-8 and TRBJ2-7; 7 nucleotides agree with TRBD1. The CDR3 length is 15 residues. V shed 5 bases, J shed 3 bases, and the junction held 10 bases outside the gene matches. Germline assignment: CDR1 SGHVS and CDR2 FQNEAQ. The CDR3 loop reads CASSPWGQTIYEQYF. DNA of the CDR3: TGTGCCAGCAGCCCCTGGGGACAGACGATCTACGAGCAGTACTTC.

The chain carries TRBV27 and TRBJ2-7; the D is unclear. Germline values: CDR1 MNHEY, CDR2 SMNVEV (reference sequence). There are 12 residues in the CDR3. With 6 bases removed from V and 2 bases from J, the gap between germline ends came to 8 bases. CDR3: CASRHFPYEQYF. CDR3 nucleotide sequence: TGTGCCAGCAGACATTTCCCCTACGAGCAGTACTTC.